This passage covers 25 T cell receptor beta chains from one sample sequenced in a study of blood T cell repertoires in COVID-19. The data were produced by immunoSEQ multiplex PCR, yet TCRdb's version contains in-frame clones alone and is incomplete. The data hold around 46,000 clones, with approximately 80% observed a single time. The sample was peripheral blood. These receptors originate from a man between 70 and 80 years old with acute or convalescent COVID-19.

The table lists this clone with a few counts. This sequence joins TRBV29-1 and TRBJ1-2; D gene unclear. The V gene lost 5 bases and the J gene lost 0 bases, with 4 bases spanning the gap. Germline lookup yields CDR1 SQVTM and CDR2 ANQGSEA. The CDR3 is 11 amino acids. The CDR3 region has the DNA TGCAGCGTTTTATCTAACTATGGCTACACCTTC. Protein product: CSVLSNYGYTF.

The CDR3 region is CASRVDEGPYEQYF. The DNA of the CDR3 is TGTGCCAGCAGGGTCGACGAGGGTCCCTACGAGCAGTACTTC. The V gene is TRBV9, the J gene TRBJ2-7, with D possibly being TRBD2 (5 bases). Germline V gives CDR1 SGDLS, CDR2 YYNGEE. The CDR3 is made up of 14 amino acids. V was trimmed by 5 bases and J by 2 bases, leaving 14 bases between them.

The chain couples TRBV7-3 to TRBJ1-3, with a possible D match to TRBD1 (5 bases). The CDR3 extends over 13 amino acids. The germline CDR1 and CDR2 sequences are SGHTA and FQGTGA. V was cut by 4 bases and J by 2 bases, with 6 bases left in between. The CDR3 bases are TGTGCCAGCAGCTCGGGGGCTGGAAACACCATATATTTT. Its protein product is CASSSGAGNTIYF.

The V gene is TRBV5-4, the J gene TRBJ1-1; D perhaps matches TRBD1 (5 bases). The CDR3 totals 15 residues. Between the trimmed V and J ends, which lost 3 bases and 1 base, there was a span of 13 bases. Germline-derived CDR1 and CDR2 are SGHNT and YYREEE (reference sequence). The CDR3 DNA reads TGTGCCAGCAGCTGGGGGAGGCGACAGAACACTGAAGCTTTCTTT. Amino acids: CASSWGRRQNTEAFF.

This chain's CDR3 is CASSYPTSGASSGANVLTF. CDR3 coding DNA: TGTGCCAGCAGTTACCCTACTAGCGGGGCTAGCTCTGGGGCCAACGTCCTGACTTTC. The rearrangement uses TRBV6-2 or TRBV6-3 and TRBJ2-6; TRBD2 matches 10 bases. With 2 bases clipped from V and 0 bases from J, the junction kept 7 bases outside the gene matches. Germline CDR1 reads MNHEY; CDR2 reads SVGEGT. The CDR3 is made up of 19 amino acids.

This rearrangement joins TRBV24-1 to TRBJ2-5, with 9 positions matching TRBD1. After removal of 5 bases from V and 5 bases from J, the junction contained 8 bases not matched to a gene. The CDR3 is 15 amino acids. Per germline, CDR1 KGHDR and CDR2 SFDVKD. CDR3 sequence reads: CATSAGTGLYETQYF. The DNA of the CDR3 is TGTGCCACCAGTGCCGGGACAGGGTTATACGAGACCCAGTACTTC.

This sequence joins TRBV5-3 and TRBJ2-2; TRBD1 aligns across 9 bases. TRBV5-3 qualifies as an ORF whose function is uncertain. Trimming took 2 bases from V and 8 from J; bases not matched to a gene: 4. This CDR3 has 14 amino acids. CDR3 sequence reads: CARSFYRGQGELFF. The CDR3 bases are TGTGCCAGAAGCTTTTACAGGGGGCAGGGGGAGCTGTTTTTT.

The CDR3 spells CASSSLAGELYNEQFF. DNA for the CDR3: TGTGCCAGCAGCTCCTTAGCGGGAGAGCTCTACAATGAGCAGTTCTTC. The chain combines TRBV7-3 with TRBJ2-1; 9 bases map to TRBD2. Looked up from germline, CDR1 is SGHTA and CDR2 is FQGTGA. This CDR3 has 16 amino acids. V lost 4 bases to trimming and J lost 3 bases; unmatched junction nucleotides: 7.

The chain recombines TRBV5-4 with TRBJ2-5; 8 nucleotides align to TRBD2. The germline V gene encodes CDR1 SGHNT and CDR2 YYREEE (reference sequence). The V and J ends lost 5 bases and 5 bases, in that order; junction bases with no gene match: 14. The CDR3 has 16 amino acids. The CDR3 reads CASRVSGSRGRETQYF. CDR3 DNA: TGTGCCAGCAGGGTCAGCGGGAGTCGGGGACGGGAGACCCAGTACTTC.

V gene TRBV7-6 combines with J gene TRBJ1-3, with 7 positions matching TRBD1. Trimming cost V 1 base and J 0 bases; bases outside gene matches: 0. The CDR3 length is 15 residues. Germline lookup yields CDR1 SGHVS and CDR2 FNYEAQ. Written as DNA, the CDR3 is TGTGCCAGCAGCTTAGAGGGGGCCTCTGGAAACACCATATATTTT. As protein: CASSLEGASGNTIYF.

The CDR3 DNA reads TGTGCCAGTAGTATCCTAGCGGGGACCAACGCGCAGTTCTTC. Translating gives CASSILAGTNAQFF. The genes are TRBV19 and TRBJ2-1; 9 bases are shared with TRBD2. The CDR3 runs to 14 residues. Germline assignment: CDR1 LNHDA and CDR2 SQIVND (reference sequence). V lost 3 bases and J lost 12; bases outside the gene matches: 9.

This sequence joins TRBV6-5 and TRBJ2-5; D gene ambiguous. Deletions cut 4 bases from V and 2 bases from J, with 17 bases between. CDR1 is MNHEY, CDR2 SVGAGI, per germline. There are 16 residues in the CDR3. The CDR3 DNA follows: TGTGCCAGCAGTTCCCACTCCTGGGCAGATCAAGAGACCCAGTACTTC. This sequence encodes CASSSHSWADQETQYF.

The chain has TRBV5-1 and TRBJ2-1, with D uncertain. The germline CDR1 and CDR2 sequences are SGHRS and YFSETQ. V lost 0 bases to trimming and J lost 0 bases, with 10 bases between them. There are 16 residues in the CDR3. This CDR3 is CASSLAGGSSYNEQFF. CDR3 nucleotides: TGCGCCAGCAGCTTGGCCGGCGGTAGCTCCTACAATGAGCAGTTCTTC.

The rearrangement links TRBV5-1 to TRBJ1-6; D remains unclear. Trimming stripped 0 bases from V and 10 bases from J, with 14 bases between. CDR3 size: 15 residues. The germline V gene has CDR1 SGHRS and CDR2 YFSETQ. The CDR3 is CASSLEGPAGSPLHF. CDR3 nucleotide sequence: TGCGCCAGCAGCTTGGAAGGTCCCGCGGGATCACCCCTCCACTTT.

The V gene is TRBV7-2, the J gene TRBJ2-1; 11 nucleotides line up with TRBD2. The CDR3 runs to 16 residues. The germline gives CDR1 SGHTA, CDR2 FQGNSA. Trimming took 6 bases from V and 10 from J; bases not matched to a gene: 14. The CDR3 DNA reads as TGTGCCAGCAGACCTACCTTAGCGGGGGGGCAGGGGGAGCAGTTCTTC. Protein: CASRPTLAGGQGEQFF.

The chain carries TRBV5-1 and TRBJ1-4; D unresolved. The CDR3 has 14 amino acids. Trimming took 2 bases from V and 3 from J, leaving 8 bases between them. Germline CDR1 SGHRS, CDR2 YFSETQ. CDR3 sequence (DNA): TGCGCCAGCAGCTTAGGAAGCGCTAATGAAAAACTGTTTTTT. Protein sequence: CASSLGSANEKLFF.

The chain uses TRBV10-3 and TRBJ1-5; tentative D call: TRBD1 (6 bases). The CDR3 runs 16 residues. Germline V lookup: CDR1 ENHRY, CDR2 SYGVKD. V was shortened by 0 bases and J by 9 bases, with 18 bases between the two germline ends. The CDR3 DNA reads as TGTGCCATCAGTGAGTCCCCAGGGGTGTTGGGGCGGCCCCAGCATTTT. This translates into CAISESPGVLGRPQHF.

CDR3 protein: CASRDYDYNEQFF. In DNA, the CDR3 is TGTGCCAGCAGGGACTATGACTACAATGAGCAGTTCTTC. The V call is TRBV25-1, the J call TRBJ2-1; perhaps TRBD2 as D (6 bases). Germline loops: CDR1 MGHDK, CDR2 SYGVNS. The CDR3 totals 13 residues. V was trimmed by 6 bases and J by 3 bases, leaving 9 bases between them.

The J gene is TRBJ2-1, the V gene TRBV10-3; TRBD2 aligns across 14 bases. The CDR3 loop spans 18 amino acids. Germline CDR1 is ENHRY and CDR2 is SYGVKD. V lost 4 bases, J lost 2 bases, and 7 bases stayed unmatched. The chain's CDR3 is CAISGTSGGPSAYNEQFF. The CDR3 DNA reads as TGTGCCATCAGTGGGACTAGCGGGGGGCCGTCCGCCTACAATGAGCAGTTCTTC.

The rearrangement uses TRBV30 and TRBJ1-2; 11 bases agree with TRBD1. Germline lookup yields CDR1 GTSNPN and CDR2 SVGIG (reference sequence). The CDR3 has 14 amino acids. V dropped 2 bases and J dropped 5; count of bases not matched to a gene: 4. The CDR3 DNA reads TGTGCCTGGAGTTTCCGGGACAGGGGGTATGGCTACACCTTC. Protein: CAWSFRDRGYGYTF.

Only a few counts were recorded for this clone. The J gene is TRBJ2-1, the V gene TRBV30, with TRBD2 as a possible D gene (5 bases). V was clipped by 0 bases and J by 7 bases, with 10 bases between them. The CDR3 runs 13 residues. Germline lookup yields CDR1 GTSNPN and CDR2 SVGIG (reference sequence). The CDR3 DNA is TGTGCCTGGAGTGTACTAGAGTGGAATGAGCAGTTCTTC. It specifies CAWSVLEWNEQFF.

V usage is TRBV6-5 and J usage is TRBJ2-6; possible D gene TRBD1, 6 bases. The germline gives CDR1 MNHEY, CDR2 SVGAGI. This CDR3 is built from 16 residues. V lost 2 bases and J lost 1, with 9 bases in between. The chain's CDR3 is CASSYNQGSGANVLTF. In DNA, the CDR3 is TGTGCCAGCAGTTACAATCAGGGGTCTGGGGCCAACGTCCTGACTTTC.

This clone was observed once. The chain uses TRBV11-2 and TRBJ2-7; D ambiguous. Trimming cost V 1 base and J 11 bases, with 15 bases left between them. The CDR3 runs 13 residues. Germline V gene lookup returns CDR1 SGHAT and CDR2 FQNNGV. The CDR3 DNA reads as TGTGCCAGCAGCTTAGCGACCGGAGCTCAGAAGTACTTC. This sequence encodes CASSLATGAQKYF.

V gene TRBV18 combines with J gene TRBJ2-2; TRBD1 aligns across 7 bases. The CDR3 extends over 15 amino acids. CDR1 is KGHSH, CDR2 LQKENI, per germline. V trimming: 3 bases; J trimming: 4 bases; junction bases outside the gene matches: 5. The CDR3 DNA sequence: TGTGCCAGCTCACCTCGGGACAGACTCACCGGGGAGCTGTTTTTT. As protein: CASSPRDRLTGELFF. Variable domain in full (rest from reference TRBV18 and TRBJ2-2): NAGVMQNPRHLVRRRGQEARLRCSPMKGHSHVYWYRQLPEEGLKFMVYLQKENIIDESGMPKERFSAEFPKEGPSILRIQQVVRGDSAAYFCASSPRDRLTGELFFGEGSRLTVL.

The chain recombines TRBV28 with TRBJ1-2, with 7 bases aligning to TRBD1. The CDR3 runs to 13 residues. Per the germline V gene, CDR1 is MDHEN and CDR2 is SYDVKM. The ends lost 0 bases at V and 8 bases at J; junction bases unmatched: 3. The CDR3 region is CASSLWTGIGYTF. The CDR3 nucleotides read TGTGCCAGCAGTTTATGGACAGGGATCGGCTACACCTTC.